The source of this T cell receptor beta chain is a study of blood T cell repertoires in COVID-19. TCRdb's copy holds only in-frame clones and misses some; the assay was immunoSEQ multiplex PCR. This table holds approximately 450,000 clones, around nine tenths found once. Each participant's cohort was designated according to participant-reported clinical history. Material for sequencing was PBMCs or T cells enriched from blood (not recorded which). This TCR derives from a young woman with acute COVID-19.

The CDR3 spells CASNSGGGTEAFF. The CDR3 bases are TGTGCCAGCAACTCCGGCGGGGGCACTGAAGCTTTCTTT. V usage is TRBV27 and J usage is TRBJ1-1; TRBD1 is a possible D gene (5 bases). The V end lost 7 bases, the J end lost 4 bases, and 13 bases lay between the germline ends. This CDR3 region has 13 residues. Germline lookup yields CDR1 MNHEY and CDR2 SMNVEV (reference sequence).